The rows below give T cell receptor beta chains drawn from one sample of a study of CD8 T cells in ankylosing spondylitis. TCRdb re-derived calls from the 5' RACE reads in MiXCR, one entry per CDR3 protein. There are about 300,000 distinct CDR3 sequences in the sample; more than 20% occur only once, and about 3.7% lies in the top ten. Input material: blood, either unsorted or a sorted T cell fraction (not recorded which). All receptors come from a female donor with ankylosing spondylitis or in good health (not recorded which). CDR3s include the opening cysteine and the closing phenylalanine or tryptophan. A D gene is named only where the DNA matches it firmly. Not all rows give a size; the values are once, few, many and, for expanded clones, a class.

J | size | D | V | DNA | CDR3
TRBJ2-5 | once | - | TRBV12-3/TRBV12-4 | TGTGCCAGCAGTTTACGGAAAGGGATGGAGACCCAGTACTTC | CASSLRKGMETQYF
TRBJ1-1 | - | - | TRBV3-1 | TGTACCAGCAGCAGGACCACTGAAGCTTTCTTT | CTSSRTTEAFF
TRBJ2-1 | many | TRBD2 | TRBV29-1 | TGCAGCGGCACTAGCGGGAGTGTCGATGAGCAGTTCTTC | CSGTSGSVDEQFF
TRBJ2-1 | - | TRBD2 | TRBV5-1 | TGCGCCAGCTTCCGGAGCGGGAGTGCCTATGAGCAGTTCTTC | CASFRSGSAYEQFF
TRBJ2-3 | - | TRBD2 | TRBV6-1 | TGTGCCAGCAGTCCCCATAGCGGGAGGGGTTTTACAGATACGCAGTATTTT | CASSPHSGRGFTDTQYF
TRBJ2-7 | - | TRBD1 | TRBV20-1 | TGCAGTGCGAGAACCACAGGGGCCGAGCAGTACTTC | CSARTTGAEQYF
TRBJ2-1 | - | - | TRBV7-8 | TGTGCCAGCAGCCTACCTAGGGGAGCCAGGGAGCAGTTCTTC | CASSLPRGAREQFF
TRBJ2-7 | few | TRBD2 | TRBV5-6 | TGTGCCAGCAGCCGGGACTATTCCTCCTACGAGCAGTACTTC | CASSRDYSSYEQYF
TRBJ2-1 | once | TRBD2 | TRBV20-1 | TGCAGTGCGGGACTAGCTACCTCCTACAATGAGCAGTTCTTC | CSAGLATSYNEQFF
TRBJ2-1 | - | - | TRBV30 | TGTGCCTGGAGTGTACGGCTTGATGAGCAGTTCTTC | CAWSVRLDEQFF
TRBJ2-1 | few | - | TRBV7-2 | TGTGCCAGCAGCTTAATTTTTCTTGGAAAAGACAATGAGCAGTTCTTC | CASSLIFLGKDNEQFF
TRBJ2-1 | - | - | TRBV7-2 | TGTGCCAGCAGCTTTCTGGGTCTTATTGGCGATGAGCAGTTCTTC | CASSFLGLIGDEQFF
TRBJ2-7 | - | TRBD2 | TRBV20-1 | TGCAGCCTACCCTCTAGCGGGACCTACGAGCAGTACTTC | CSLPSSGTYEQYF
TRBJ2-7 | - | - | TRBV20-1 | TGCAGTGCTAGAGATCTCTGGCGGGGCCAGGGCGAGCAGTACTTC | CSARDLWRGQGEQYF
TRBJ2-5 | - | - | TRBV6-1 | TGTGCCAGCAGTGAAATGGGCGGCAGTGCTGCGGAGACCCAGTACTTC | CASSEMGGSAAETQYF
TRBJ2-3 | few | TRBD2 | TRBV7-2 | TGTGCCAGCAGCCTCGGGGGGAGCGGGACTGCAGATACGCAGTATTTT | CASSLGGSGTADTQYF
TRBJ1-2 | few | - | TRBV12-3/TRBV12-4 | TGTGCCAGCAGTTTGGGTCCCGAAGATGGCTACACCTTC | CASSLGPEDGYTF
TRBJ2-3 | - | - | TRBV18 | TGTGCCAGCTCACCACGACAGAGCACAGATACGCAGTATTTT | CASSPRQSTDTQYF
TRBJ2-1 | few | - | TRBV7-2 | TGTGCCAGCAGCTTGAGTGGAGACTCCTACAATGAGCAGTTCTTC | CASSLSGDSYNEQFF
TRBJ2-7 | few | TRBD2 | TRBV6-5 | TGTGCCAGCAGACACGACAGCGGGACTAGCGACTTC | CASRHDSGTSDF
TRBJ2-1 | - | TRBD2 | TRBV2 | TGTGCCAGCCCGATAAGCGGGACTAGGAGCTCCTACAATGAGCAGTTCTTC | CASPISGTRSSYNEQFF
TRBJ1-4 | - | - | TRBV4-3 | TGCGCCAGCAGTCACCTTGCAACTAATGAAAAACTGTTTTTT | CASSHLATNEKLFF
TRBJ2-7 | - | - | TRBV21-1 | TGTGCCAGCAGCCCACGGACAGGCGAGCAGTACTTC | CASSPRTGEQYF
TRBJ2-1 | - | TRBD1 | TRBV12-3/TRBV12-4 | TGTGCCAGCAGTTACTGGACAGGGGGGGAGCAGTTCTTC | CASSYWTGGEQFF
TRBJ2-7 | few | - | TRBV5-1 | TGCGCCAGCAGCGGCGAGTCGTACGAGCAGTACTTC | CASSGESYEQYF
TRBJ2-3 | once | - | TRBV20-1 | TGCAGTGCTCTCTCGGGCGGTCCGGATACGCAGTATTTT | CSALSGGPDTQYF
TRBJ2-3 | few | - | TRBV6-5 | TGTGCCAGCAGTTACTCTGGGGGGGCGAGGGCAGATACGCAGTATTTT | CASSYSGGARADTQYF
TRBJ2-7 | few | - | TRBV21-1 | TGTGCCAGCAAATGCGGGAGGGCCTACGAGCAGTACTTC | CASKCGRAYEQYF